One sample yielded the 26 T cell receptor beta chains listed below, sequenced in a study of T cells in Graves' hyperthyroidism and ophthalmopathy. The source material, RNA transcripts, was used to amplify TCR beta CDR3 regions. With the HTBI primer set, the TCR CDR3 went through a first round of RT-PCR. A single record per CDR3 protein comes from TCRdb applying MiXCR to the multiplex PCR reads. The sample has a few hundred thousand distinct CDR3 sequences, 46% seen once. Source material: peripheral blood or thyroid tissue (not recorded which). The receptors were sampled from a woman between 18 and 30 years old with Graves' hyperthyroidism.

The chain employs TRBV29-1 and TRBJ1-2, with 8 bases lining up with TRBD1. The CDR3 consists of 16 residues. Trimming took 3 bases from V and 1 from J; bases not matched to a gene: 10. Germline-derived CDR1 and CDR2 are SQVTM and ANQGSEA. The DNA of the CDR3 is TGCAGCGTTGACCCTACCGACAGGGGCCTTAACTATGGCTACACCTTC. Translated, it gives CSVDPTDRGLNYGYTF.

The genes are TRBV20-1 and TRBJ2-7; D is perhaps TRBD2 (5 bases). The CDR3 loop spans 14 amino acids. Germline lookup yields CDR1 DFQATT and CDR2 SNEGSKA (reference sequence). V was trimmed by 2 bases and J by 3 bases, leaving 14 bases between them. The CDR3 sequence is CSARRTGALYEQYF. For the CDR3, the DNA is TGCAGTGCTAGACGGACTGGCGCTCTCTACGAGCAGTACTTC.

The CDR3 nucleotides are TGTGCCAGCAGAGCGGGTCACACAGATACGCAGTATTTT. Its protein product is CASRAGHTDTQYF. The rearrangement links TRBV11-1 to TRBJ2-3, with D maybe TRBD2 (6 bases). This CDR3 is 13 amino acids long. V shed 6 bases and J shed 2 bases, with 9 bases lying between them. Germline CDR1 and CDR2: SGHAT and FQDESV (reference sequence).

In this sample, this clonotype turned up many times. In nucleotides, the CDR3 is TGTGCCAGCAGCATGACGGGAGGGGCAGGGACCCAGTACTTC. Translating gives CASSMTGGAGTQYF. The V call is TRBV7-9, the J call TRBJ2-5, with 8 bases fitting TRBD2. The V gene's germline CDR1 is SEHNR and CDR2 FQNEAQ (reference sequence). V lost 5 bases and J lost 7; bases outside the gene matches: 9. CDR3 length equals 14 residues.

The chain couples TRBV2 to TRBJ2-5, with 7 bases matching TRBD1. CDR1 is SNHLY, CDR2 FYNNEI, per germline. This CDR3 comprises 14 residues. The J segment lost 2 bases and the V segment lost 7 bases, leaving 7 bases of the junction unmatched. In DNA, the CDR3 is TGTGCCAGCAAGTGGGGGACAGAACAAGAGACCCAGTACTTC. Amino acid sequence: CASKWGTEQETQYF.

This clonotype was observed a handful of times. The genes are TRBV5-4 and TRBJ1-1, with 9 bases fitting TRBD1. The V segment lost 5 bases and the J segment 4 bases; nucleotides outside the gene matches: 6. This CDR3 spans 14 amino acids. Germline CDR1 and CDR2: SGHNT and YYREEE (reference sequence). CDR3 protein: CASRRQTGGTEAFF. CDR3 bases: TGTGCCAGCAGGAGACAGACAGGGGGCACTGAAGCTTTCTTT.

This clonotype was observed many times. The CDR3 DNA reads TGTGCCAGCAGTCCCCTGGGGGGGGAGAGCGGAGAAAAACTGTTTTTT. It encodes CASSPLGGESGEKLFF. This chain joins TRBV12-3 or TRBV12-4 and TRBJ1-4; a possible D gene is TRBD1 (5 bases). V lost 5 bases, J lost 8 bases, and 21 bases lay in between. The CDR3 length is 16 residues.

The CDR3 DNA sequence: TGTGCCAGCAGCTTGGTCGGGACAGCATATAGCAATCAGCCCCAGCATTTT. This encodes CASSLVGTAYSNQPQHF. V usage is TRBV7-9 and J usage is TRBJ1-5, with 7 bases fitting TRBD1. V trimming: 3 bases; J trimming: 0 bases; junction bases outside the gene matches: 8. This CDR3 is built from 17 residues. CDR1 is SEHNR and CDR2 is FQNEAQ in the germline V gene (reference sequence).

The chain carries TRBV7-9 and TRBJ2-7, with 7 bases lining up with TRBD2. The CDR3 sequence is 16 residues long. The ends lost 6 bases at V and 4 bases at J; junction bases unmatched: 15. Germline CDR1 reads SEHNR; CDR2 reads FQNEAQ (reference sequence). The CDR3 is CASRDRVGRRGYEQYF. The CDR3, as DNA: TGTGCCAGCAGAGATCGCGTCGGGAGGAGGGGATACGAGCAGTACTTC.

This chain uses TRBV15 with TRBJ1-2; D call uncertain. Trimming took off 3 bases at V and 7 bases at J, with 9 bases between the two ends. The CDR3 sequence is 12 residues long. Germline CDR1 is LNHNV and CDR2 is YYDKDF (reference sequence). CDR3 nucleotides: TGTGCCACCAGCAGCTCCTTGGGTGGCTACACCTTC. Amino acids: CATSSSLGGYTF.

Remarks on this clonotype: Mismatch with germline at one junction end may stem from a read error. The chain links TRBV25-1 to TRBJ2-6, with D perhaps matching TRBD1 or TRBD2 (5 bases each). The CDR3 is 18 residues long. The germline V gene encodes CDR1 MGHDK and CDR2 SYGVNS. The CDR3 bases are TGTGCCAGCAGCGGCTTTTTGGGGGAAGGCTCTCGGGCCAACGTCCTGACTTTC. The encoded protein is CASSGFLGEGSRANVLTF.

The rearrangement uses TRBV7-8 and TRBJ1-5; D not certain. Germline V gene data show CDR1 as SGHVS and CDR2 as FQNEAQ. The length of the CDR3 is 13 residues. With 1 base removed from V and 7 bases from J, the gap between germline ends came to 8 bases. The CDR3 nucleotides read TGTGCCAGCAGCTTAGTGGGTCACCAGCCCCAGCATTTT. Translating gives CASSLVGHQPQHF.

The chain is built from TRBV20-1 and TRBJ2-2; unclear D gene. This CDR3 is 14 amino acids long. The germline V gene has CDR1 DFQATT and CDR2 SNEGSKA (reference sequence). V was cut by 6 bases and J by 4 bases, with 15 bases left in between. The CDR3 loop reads CSALELGSTGELFF. As DNA, the CDR3 is TGCAGTGCATTAGAGTTAGGGTCCACCGGGGAGCTGTTTTTT.

This clonotype was counted between two and nine times. V gene TRBV12-3 or TRBV12-4 combines with J gene TRBJ1-2; D is perhaps TRBD1 (5 bases). V lost 8 bases and J lost 6, with 22 bases in between. The CDR3 length is 15 residues. CDR3 residues: CASVEDRRGGDGYTF. The CDR3 DNA reads TGTGCCAGCGTTGAGGACCGGCGCGGGGGGGATGGCTACACCTTC.

The gene calls are TRBV5-1 and TRBJ2-5; D may match TRBD1 or TRBD2 (5 bases each). With 2 bases removed from V and 1 base from J, the gap between germline ends came to 15 bases. The CDR3 is 16 residues long. The V gene's germline CDR1 is SGHRS and CDR2 YFSETQ. Here the CDR3 DNA reads TGCGCCAGCAGCTTACTCGGGACGACGAGCCAAGAGACCCAGTACTTC. This codes for CASSLLGTTSQETQYF.

This clonotype has a handful of counts. V is TRBV7-2 and J is TRBJ1-1; D gene uncertain. Trimming shortened V by 2 bases and J by 7 bases, and 14 bases separated the two germline ends. This CDR3 has 14 residues. Germline values: CDR1 SGHTA, CDR2 FQGNSA. In nucleotides, the CDR3 is TGTGCCAGCAGCTTATTTACTGGTCCTGGTGAAGCTTTCTTT. Amino acid sequence: CASSLFTGPGEAFF.

Details on this clonotype: A single base separates this from a much larger clone, so it may be a read error. The chain recombines TRBV29-1 with TRBJ1-1; possibly TRBD1 for D (5 bases). The CDR3 covers 14 residues. The ends were cut back, 5 bases at V and 6 bases at J, with 19 bases in the middle. Per germline, CDR1 SQVTM and CDR2 ANQGSEA. CDR3 in amino acids: CSVSLSGGTAEAFF. The CDR3 DNA reads TGCAGCGTTTCTCTCTCGGGGGGGACTGCTGAAGCTTTCTTT.

This clonotype was seen more than once but under ten times. The gene calls are TRBV6-1 and TRBJ1-2; 11 positions match TRBD1. CDR1 is MNHNS and CDR2 is SASEGT in the germline V gene. V shed 6 bases and J 3 bases; nucleotides not matched to a gene: 3. CDR3 size: 14 residues. CDR3 DNA: TGTGCCAGCAGCTGGACAGGGGGCGACTATGGCTACACCTTC. Translated: CASSWTGGDYGYTF.

The J gene is TRBJ2-5, the V gene TRBV5-1; D gene unclear. Looked up from germline, CDR1 is SGHRS and CDR2 is YFSETQ. The CDR3 has 14 residues. V was trimmed by 3 bases and J by 5 bases, leaving 14 bases between them. For the CDR3, the DNA is TGCGCCAGCAGCTCCTACGGTAGGCGGGAGACCCAGTACTTC. Its protein is CASSSYGRRETQYF.

V usage is TRBV25-1 and J usage is TRBJ2-5, with D unresolved. The CDR3 length is 13 residues. Trimming shortened V by 8 bases and J by 2 bases, and 12 bases separated the two germline ends. CDR1 and CDR2 (germline): MGHDK, SYGVNS. The chain's CDR3 is CASGRRQQETQYF. CDR3 bases: TGTGCCAGCGGCCGACGGCAACAAGAGACCCAGTACTTC.

This clonotype was counted between two and nine times. This sequence joins TRBV14 and TRBJ1-4; possibly TRBD1 for D (5 bases). Looked up from germline, CDR1 is SGHDN and CDR2 is FVKESK. V was clipped by 0 bases and J by 10 bases, with 18 bases between them. This CDR3 is 16 amino acids long. CDR3: CASSQEDGTSEGKLFF. CDR3 nucleotides: TGTGCCAGCAGCCAAGAGGACGGGACCTCAGAAGGAAAACTGTTTTTT.

This clonotype was observed a few times. The rearrangement joins TRBV7-8 to TRBJ2-5; D is unclear. The CDR3 covers 14 residues. Germline-derived CDR1 and CDR2 are SGHVS and FQNEAQ. With 1 base removed from V and 10 bases from J, the gap between germline ends came to 16 bases. The CDR3, as DNA: TGTGCCAGCAGCTTAGGGGCCCCGGTTGAGGTCCAGTACTTC. Translating gives CASSLGAPVEVQYF.

Regarding this clonotype: The CDR3 end shows no conserved phenylalanine or tryptophan, and so a read error is likely. The chain combines TRBV19 with TRBJ2-7, with TRBD2 matching over 9 bases. Looked up from germline, CDR1 is LNHDA and CDR2 is SQIVND (reference sequence). J gave up 3 bases and V 5 bases, and 11 bases lay outside the gene matches. CDR3 length: 16 residues. The CDR3 loop is CASSPGLATSYYEQYL. CDR3 coding DNA: TGTGCCAGTAGTCCCGGACTAGCGACGTCATACTACGAGCAGTACCTC.

This clonotype showed up just a few times. The rearrangement uses TRBV7-9 and TRBJ1-2; D uncertain. Germline-derived CDR1 and CDR2 are SEHNR and FQNEAQ (reference sequence). The CDR3 length is 16 residues. V was clipped by 4 bases and J by 4 bases, with 19 bases between them. The DNA of the CDR3 is TGTGCCAGCAGCTCCCTCCGGGATAAAACGGGCTATGGCTACACCTTC. This codes for CASSSLRDKTGYGYTF.

The rearrangement uses TRBV5-8 and TRBJ2-2; D might be TRBD2 (6 bases). Germline V CDR1 and CDR2: SGHTS, YDEGEE. Trimming shortened V by 7 bases and J by 4 bases, and 14 bases separated the two germline ends. This CDR3 region has 14 residues. The CDR3: CASLPGALTGELFF. CDR3 in DNA: TGTGCCAGCCTCCCGGGAGCCCTCACCGGGGAGCTGTTTTTT.

The chain carries TRBV25-1 and TRBJ2-7; tentatively, D is TRBD2 (6 bases). This CDR3 contains 14 residues. From germline, CDR1 is MGHDK and CDR2 SYGVNS. Trimming shortened V by 8 bases and J by 3 bases, and 17 bases separated the two germline ends. This chain's CDR3 is CASVGTGVNYEQYF. DNA for the CDR3: TGTGCCAGCGTTGGGACTGGGGTAAACTACGAGCAGTACTTC.